This T cell receptor (beta chain) was sequenced in a study of vaccination effects on CD4 cells after COVID-19. Study-level background: It was a median of 72 days after the second dose that post-vaccine samples were obtained. Points from the study as a whole: Within healthy vaccinees, only 1 of 255 vaccine-induced clones displayed cross-reactivity with common cold coronaviruses. At late timepoints after vaccination, vaccine- and infection-induced clones shrank markedly.

Pools of viral peptides were used by the ViraFEST assay to expand antigen-specific CD4+ T cells ahead of sequencing. Following 10 days of culture, CD4+ T cells were isolated. Participants received two doses of either the BNT162b2 or mRNA-1273 vaccine. Days 3 and 7 saw half the medium replaced with IL-2 medium. The CDR3 spans 16 residues. Germline V lookup: CDR1 SGHRS, CDR2 YFSETQ. Deletions cut 4 bases from V and 2 bases from J, with 16 bases between. Profiled with immunoSEQ multiplex PCR; TCRdb holds only in-frame clones, not every one. The repertoire consists of tens of thousands of clones, with over 60% occurring once and the leading ten covering about 16%. Details on this clone: Its specificity is unknown.

The sample was CD4+ T cells from PBMCs cultured with HCoV-OC43 spike peptides, taken after COVID-19 vaccination. As for subset: HCoV-OC43 spike overlapping peptide pool stimulation. This chain connects TRBV5-1 to TRBJ1-3; D not resolved. This TCR derives from a human donor who received a COVID-19 vaccine. This CDR3 reads CASSPATQIPGNTIYF. DNA for the CDR3: TGCGCCAGCAGCCCCGCCACCCAAATCCCTGGAAACACCATATATTTT.